A single sample is the source of the 32 T cell receptor beta chains below, sequenced in a study of cytomegalovirus exposure and HLA in healthy donors. It was with 60 Vbeta and 13 Jbeta primers that the PCR ran. Profiling relied on immunoSEQ multiplex PCR, and the TCRdb table lists in-frame clones only, not all of them. The repertoire consists of hundreds of thousands of clones, with around 90% occurring once and the leading ten covering approximately 2.4%. Material: PBMCs. The receptors here all came from a young woman in good health and CMV-seronegative.

This clone appeared a few times. In the same sample, other DNA sequences code for this CDR3. The V and J genes are TRBV30 and TRBJ1-6, with 7 bases aligning to TRBD1. CDR1 is GTSNPN and CDR2 is SVGIG in the germline V gene (reference sequence). The J segment lost 13 bases and the V segment lost 2 bases, leaving 14 bases of the junction unmatched. CDR3 length equals 15 residues. The CDR3 spells CAWSTGAFSSSPLHF. CDR3 in DNA: TGTGCCTGGAGTACAGGGGCCTTCTCTTCCTCCCCCCTCCACTTT.

The J gene is TRBJ2-7, the V gene TRBV11-2, with 7 bases that match TRBD2. The germline gives CDR1 SGHAT, CDR2 FQNNGV. Germline trimming cut 1 base from V and 2 bases from J; bases unmatched to any gene: 5. The CDR3 consists of 15 residues. The CDR3 loop reads CASSLARGVTYEQYF. The CDR3 DNA follows: TGTGCCAGCAGCTTAGCACGGGGGGTTACCTACGAGCAGTACTTC.

This chain connects TRBV6-5 to TRBJ1-4, with TRBD1 identical over 8 bases. The CDR3 sequence is 16 residues long. The J segment lost 7 bases and the V segment lost 0 bases, leaving 7 bases of the junction unmatched. CDR1 is MNHEY, CDR2 SVGAGI, per germline. CDR3 DNA: TGTGCCAGCAGTTACTCTAGCGGCAGGGGGCTTGAAAAACTGTTTTTT. It translates to CASSYSSGRGLEKLFF.

CDR3 nucleotides: TGCAGTGCTGACCAGGGGACCCAGTACTTC. It is translated as CSADQGTQYF. V is TRBV20-1 and J is TRBJ2-5; D might be TRBD1 (5 bases). CDR3 length equals 10 residues. V lost 5 bases to trimming and J lost 7 bases, with 8 bases between them. Germline V gives CDR1 DFQATT, CDR2 SNEGSKA (reference sequence).

The V call is TRBV11-3, the J call TRBJ2-7, with D possibly TRBD1 on 6 matching bases. V was pared by 5 bases and J by 5 bases, with 22 bases between. Germline V gives CDR1 SGHNT, CDR2 YENEEA. The CDR3 is 16 amino acids. The CDR3 DNA reads as TGTGCCAGCAGCCCCCGGGAAGGGGGAAGGGAAAACGAGCAGTACTTC. Protein: CASSPREGGRENEQYF. The whole variable domain, filled in from reference TRBV11-3 and TRBJ2-7, reads EAGVVQSPRYKIIEKKQPVAFWCNPISGHNTLYWYLQNLGQGPELLIRYENEEAVDDSQLPKDRFSAERLKGVDSTLKIQPAELGDSAVYLCASSPREGGRENEQYFGPGTRLTVT.

To note about this clone: Germline and junction disagree at one end, which may indicate a read error. V is TRBV13 and J is TRBJ1-1, with TRBD1 identical over 7 bases. CDR3 length: 14 residues. Germline loops: CDR1 PRHDT, CDR2 FYEKMQ (reference sequence). The CDR3 region is CASGFIGGVTEAFF. The CDR3 DNA reads as TGTGCCAGCGGCTTCATAGGGGGCGTAACTGAAGCTTTCTTT.

This chain links TRBV6-6 with TRBJ2-2; perhaps TRBD1 as D (5 bases). Germline V gives CDR1 MNHNY, CDR2 SVGAGI (reference sequence). Deletions cut 0 bases from V and 6 bases from J, with 11 bases between. The CDR3 is made up of 15 amino acids. The CDR3 sequence: CASSYSKGPPGELFF. Written as DNA, the CDR3 is TGTGCCAGCAGTTACTCGAAGGGGCCTCCCGGGGAGCTGTTTTTT.

The chain carries TRBV5-4 and TRBJ1-1; D unresolved. In germline, CDR1 is SGHNT, CDR2 YYREEE (reference sequence). Trimming stripped 4 bases from V and 6 bases from J, with 13 bases between. CDR3 length: 13 amino acids. CDR3 nucleotides: TGTGCCAGCAGCCATTCGGAGGGAGCTGAAGCTTTCTTT. It is translated as CASSHSEGAEAFF.

The chain is built from TRBV12-5 and TRBJ2-7; possible D gene TRBD1, 5 bases. Per the germline V gene, CDR1 is LGHNT and CDR2 is FRNRAP. The CDR3 loop spans 12 amino acids. Trimming took 6 bases from V and 6 from J, leaving 12 bases between them. This CDR3 reads CASGLGEREQYF. CDR3 DNA: TGTGCTAGTGGATTAGGGGAACGCGAGCAGTACTTC.

The table lists this clone with a count of one. The rearrangement links TRBV15 to TRBJ2-4; D is possibly TRBD2 (7 bases). CDR1 is LNHNV and CDR2 is YYDKDF in the germline V gene (reference sequence). The CDR3 totals 15 residues. The V end was cut by 4 bases, the J end by 3 bases, with 13 bases between. CDR3 coding DNA: TGTGCCACCAGCACCGGGGGAGGGGGCAAAAACATTCAGTACTTC. It codes for CATSTGGGGKNIQYF. The whole variable domain, remainder taken from reference TRBV15 and TRBJ2-4, is DAMVIQNPRYQVTQFGKPVTLSCSQTLNHNVMYWYQQKSSQAPKLLFHYYDKDFNNEADTPDNFQSRRPNTSFCFLDIRSPGLGDTAMYLCATSTGGGGKNIQYFGAGTRLSVL.

This sequence joins TRBV27 and TRBJ2-7, with 9 bases lining up with TRBD1. The CDR3 is made up of 14 amino acids. Looked up from germline, CDR1 is MNHEY and CDR2 is SMNVEV (reference sequence). Trimming at V came to 3 bases and at J to 4 bases, leaving 4 bases not matched to a gene. The DNA for the CDR3 is TGTGCCAGCAGTTTGGTGGACAGGGGTTACGAGCAGTACTTC. Its protein product is CASSLVDRGYEQYF.

The chain combines TRBV9 with TRBJ2-2, with 9 bases identical to TRBD1. V lost 0 bases to trimming and J lost 1 base; unmatched junction nucleotides: 1. The CDR3 extends over 16 amino acids. Germline CDR1 SGDLS, CDR2 YYNGEE. CDR3 protein: CASSVGGQGNTGELFF. DNA for the CDR3: TGTGCCAGCAGCGTAGGGGGACAGGGGAACACCGGGGAGCTGTTTTTT.

The chain uses TRBV5-6 and TRBJ1-2; 8 positions agree with TRBD1. The CDR3 is 17 amino acids. Germline CDR1 reads SGHDT; CDR2 reads YYEEEE. V shed 0 bases and J 1 base; nucleotides not matched to a gene: 8. The CDR3 DNA reads TGTGCCAGCAGCTTGGCAGGCAGGGGGCCCCTTAACTATGGCTACACCTTC. It encodes CASSLAGRGPLNYGYTF.

V usage is TRBV25-1 and J usage is TRBJ2-5; perhaps TRBD2 as D (5 bases). CDR3 length: 13 residues. The germline gives CDR1 MGHDK, CDR2 SYGVNS. V was clipped by 3 bases and J by 7 bases, with 12 bases between them. The CDR3 sequence: CASSDTTRGTQYF. Written as DNA, the CDR3 is TGTGCCAGCAGTGACACAACACGGGGGACCCAGTACTTC.

V gene TRBV7-3 combines with J gene TRBJ1-2, with 8 nucleotides matching TRBD1. Germline lookup yields CDR1 SGHTA and CDR2 FQGTGA. V lost 4 bases, J lost 7 bases, and 5 bases stayed unmatched. The CDR3 length is 13 residues. CDR3 amino acids: CASSSQTGAGYTF. The CDR3 nucleotides read TGTGCCAGCAGCTCACAGACAGGGGCTGGCTACACCTTC.

V usage is TRBV5-1 and J usage is TRBJ2-5; D is perhaps TRBD1 (7 bases). This CDR3 has 15 residues. V was pared by 5 bases and J by 1 base, with 15 bases between. From germline, CDR1 is SGHRS and CDR2 YFSETQ. The CDR3 DNA is TGCGCCAGCAGGGCGGGACAGTGGACCCAAGAGACCCAGTACTTC. Its protein product is CASRAGQWTQETQYF.

This clone appeared a single time. The CDR3 loop is CATSRDYSSYEQYF. The DNA of the CDR3 is TGTGCCACCAGCAGAGATTACAGCTCCTACGAGCAGTACTTC. The rearrangement links TRBV15 to TRBJ2-7; D call uncertain. The germline gives CDR1 LNHNV, CDR2 YYDKDF (reference sequence). V lost 0 bases and J lost 0, with 6 bases in between. The CDR3 has 14 amino acids.

On this clone: One junction end disagrees with the germline gene, perhaps due to a read error. This chain joins TRBV7-9 and TRBJ2-2, with unresolved D. The germline CDR1 and CDR2 sequences are SEHNR and FQNEAQ (reference sequence). This CDR3 contains 12 residues. CDR3 DNA: TGTTCCAGCCGGGTTGGTTCCGGGGAGCTGTTTTTT. Its translation is CSSRVGSGELFF.

The rearrangement uses TRBV9 and TRBJ2-3; possibly TRBD2 for D (5 bases). The CDR3 has 19 amino acids. Per the germline V gene, CDR1 is SGDLS and CDR2 is YYNGEE. Trimming removed 1 base at V and 2 bases at J, with 23 bases between. The CDR3 region is CASSVQIGGGRLDTDTQYF. CDR3 DNA sequence: TGTGCCAGCAGCGTACAAATCGGTGGAGGACGGTTAGACACAGATACGCAGTATTTT.

In nucleotides, the CDR3 is TGCGCCAGCAGCTCAACAGGGAATGAGCAGTTCTTC. It translates to CASSSTGNEQFF. This sequence joins TRBV5-1 and TRBJ2-1; maybe TRBD1 (6 bases). The CDR3 is 12 amino acids. Germline V gene data show CDR1 as SGHRS and CDR2 as YFSETQ. V was cut by 3 bases and J by 7 bases, with 8 bases left in between.

V gene TRBV2 combines with J gene TRBJ2-1, with TRBD2 matching over 10 bases. The CDR3 runs 18 residues. Germline V gene data show CDR1 as SNHLY and CDR2 as FYNNEI. The V gene end was trimmed by 3 bases and the J gene end by 8 bases; junction bases not matched to a gene: 16. CDR3 residues: CASSDPVGSGGVSDEQFF. DNA for the CDR3: TGTGCCAGCAGTGACCCCGTAGGCAGCGGGGGGGTGAGCGATGAGCAGTTCTTC. The full variable domain, with the rest looked up from reference TRBV2 and TRBJ2-1, is EPEVTQTPSHQVTQMGQEVILRCVPISNHLYFYWYRQILGQKVEFLVSFYNNEISEKSEIFDDQFSVERPDGSNFTLKIRSTKLEDSAMYFCASSDPVGSGGVSDEQFFGPGTRLTVL.

This rearrangement joins TRBV4-2 to TRBJ1-1; D is possibly TRBD1 (5 bases). V lost 2 bases and J 6 bases, leaving 16 bases between the germline ends. CDR1 LGHNA and CDR2 YNFKEQ come from the germline V gene. The CDR3 totals 15 residues. CDR3 amino acids: CASSQQDEQGAEAFF. DNA of the CDR3: TGTGCCAGCAGCCAACAAGATGAGCAGGGCGCTGAAGCTTTCTTT.

The V call is TRBV18, the J call TRBJ2-5, with TRBD1 identical over 7 bases. The J call may not be correct, given that the DNA end is closer to TRBJ2-7. CDR1 and CDR2 from the germline V gene are KGHSH and LQKENI. The CDR3 spans 15 residues. The CDR3 DNA is TGTGCCAGCTCACCGCTTAGACAGGGTAGCCACGAGCAGTACTTC. This gives the protein CASSPLRQGSHEQYF.

The J gene is TRBJ1-2, the V gene TRBV7-2; TRBD1 matches 7 bases. CDR3 length equals 13 residues. V trimming: 5 bases; J trimming: 4 bases; junction bases outside the gene matches: 4. Germline CDR1 and CDR2: SGHTA and FQGNSA. The CDR3 here is CASSKGQSYGYTF. The CDR3 coding sequence is TGTGCCAGCAGCAAGGGACAGAGCTATGGCTACACCTTC.

V usage is TRBV19 and J usage is TRBJ2-1; 9 bases match TRBD2. Trimming took 3 bases from V and 4 from J; bases not matched to a gene: 7. This CDR3 comprises 16 residues. Germline V gene lookup returns CDR1 LNHDA and CDR2 SQIVND (reference sequence). The chain's CDR3 is CASSIYPAGGYNEQFF. For the CDR3, the DNA is TGTGCCAGTAGTATTTACCCGGCGGGGGGGTACAATGAGCAGTTCTTC.

The V gene is TRBV9, the J gene TRBJ1-2; TRBD1 matches 12 bases. The CDR3 runs to 16 residues. After removal of 3 bases from V and 2 bases from J, the junction contained 5 bases not matched to a gene. Germline CDR1 and CDR2: SGDLS and YYNGEE. The chain's CDR3 is CASSGLGTGGNYGYTF. CDR3 bases: TGTGCCAGCAGCGGCCTCGGGACAGGGGGCAACTATGGCTACACCTTC.

DNA of the CDR3: TGCGCCAGCACGCATAGGGAGGGAGCAGATACGCAGTATTTT. This sequence encodes CASTHREGADTQYF. The rearrangement links TRBV5-1 to TRBJ2-3; 7 bases line up with TRBD2. The CDR3 sequence is 14 residues long. Germline CDR1 reads SGHRS; CDR2 reads YFSETQ. V shed 6 bases, J shed 4 bases, and the junction held 8 bases outside the gene matches.

The chain is built from TRBV30 and TRBJ1-5; weak D call: TRBD1 (5 bases). Trimming removed 2 bases at V and 1 base at J, with 18 bases between. CDR3 size: 17 residues. CDR1 GTSNPN and CDR2 SVGIG come from the germline V gene (reference sequence). The CDR3 loop reads CAWSPRGGGGSNQPQHF. The CDR3 DNA follows: TGTGCCTGGAGTCCCCGGGGGGGTGGGGGGAGCAATCAGCCCCAGCATTTT.

CDR3 in DNA: TGCAGCGTTGTAGCCCGGGACAGGGCGGGGGAGCAGTACTTC. Its protein is CSVVARDRAGEQYF. This rearrangement joins TRBV29-1 to TRBJ2-7; TRBD1 matches 9 bases. The germline gives CDR1 SQVTM, CDR2 ANQGSEA. After removal of 4 bases from V and 7 bases from J, the junction contained 11 bases not matched to a gene. This CDR3 is 14 amino acids long.

This clone was observed a few times. Other DNA sequences in the sample encode the same CDR3. This chain connects TRBV7-8 to TRBJ1-2, with TRBD1 matching 10 bases. Germline V CDR1 and CDR2: SGHVS, FQNEAQ. The V segment lost 4 bases and the J segment 3 bases; nucleotides outside the gene matches: 5. The length of the CDR3 is 15 residues. The CDR3 DNA sequence: TGTGCCAGCAGCTCCTTGACAGGGGGCTACTATGGCTACACCTTC. This translates into CASSSLTGGYYGYTF.

This clone was seen more than once but under ten times. The rearrangement links TRBV5-6 to TRBJ1-1; 8 nucleotides align to TRBD1. CDR3 size: 14 residues. Germline V gives CDR1 SGHDT, CDR2 YYEEEE. Trimming at V came to 6 bases and at J to 0 bases, leaving 4 bases not matched to a gene. The CDR3 bases are TGTGCCAGCACCTGGGACAGGATGAACACTGAAGCTTTCTTT. Amino acid sequence: CASTWDRMNTEAFF.

The chain employs TRBV27 and TRBJ2-3, with D possibly being TRBD2 (6 bases). This CDR3 is built from 17 residues. The germline V and J ends were trimmed by 6 bases and 0 bases, with 19 bases remaining between them. The germline V gene has CDR1 MNHEY and CDR2 SMNVEV (reference sequence). In nucleotides, the CDR3 is TGTGCCAGCAGCCCCCGTTGGCGGGGTACTAGCACAGATACGCAGTATTTT. This codes for CASSPRWRGTSTDTQYF.